A single sample gave rise to the 11 T cell receptor beta chains below, sequenced in a study of human T cells and chemical hapten exposure. The time point: patch test 3, about 24 weeks after DPC sensitization. The treatment: therapeutic diphenylcyclopropenone sensitization with weekly scalp DPC. TCRdb reprocessed the RACE reads with MiXCR, giving one entry per CDR3 protein. Among tens of thousands of distinct CDR3 sequences listed, approximately 10% were seen once. The sequencing here drew on whole blood, taken in connection with sensitization to the hapten diphenylcyclopropenone (DPC). These receptors were taken from a woman in her 30s with alopecia areata. Some clones in this sample may be carry-over from other donors' samples.

This clonotype was observed many times. This chain connects TRBV7-2 to TRBJ2-1, with 10 bases aligning to TRBD2. CDR3 length: 14 amino acids. Germline loops: CDR1 SGHTA, CDR2 FQGNSA. The trim removed 5 bases at V and 11 bases at J, leaving 9 bases unmatched. The CDR3 bases are TGTGCCAGCAGCCCCGGGGGTAGCGGGGGGCAGCAGTTCTTC. This codes for CASSPGGSGGQQFF.

At least ten counts were recorded for this clonotype. The chain employs TRBV20-1 and TRBJ2-2; D unresolved. The V end lost 0 bases, the J end lost 1 base, and 9 bases lay between the germline ends. This CDR3 contains 15 residues. The germline V gene encodes CDR1 DFQATT and CDR2 SNEGSKA (reference sequence). CDR3 sequence (DNA): TGCAGTGCTAGAGAGGGCTTCCGGAACACCGGGGAGCTGTTTTTT. Translating gives CSAREGFRNTGELFF.

With regard to this clonotype: The junction shows a germline mismatch at one end, possibly a read error. The V and J genes are TRBV7-7 and TRBJ1-4, with a possible D match to TRBD1 (5 bases). This CDR3 comprises 14 residues. The germline V gene has CDR1 SSHAT and CDR2 FNYEAQ (reference sequence). CDR3 coding DNA: TGTGCTAGCAGTCCCGGGGCCGGCGGGGAAAAACTGTTTTTT. Protein: CASSPGAGGEKLFF.

The chain combines TRBV28 with TRBJ2-7; 8 nucleotides agree with TRBD1. The CDR3 totals 15 residues. The V gene end was trimmed by 4 bases and the J gene end by 6 bases; junction bases not matched to a gene: 11. Germline V gene sequence: CDR1 MDHEN, CDR2 SYDVKM. The CDR3 loop reads CASSSPRTGKGEQYV. In DNA form, the CDR3 reads TGTGCCAGCAGTTCTCCCCGGACAGGGAAGGGCGAGCAGTACGTC.

This rearrangement joins TRBV7-9 to TRBJ1-4; TRBD1 is a possible D gene (5 bases). The germline CDR1 and CDR2 sequences are SEHNR and FQNEAQ (reference sequence). V dropped 3 bases and J dropped 14 bases, with 13 bases sitting between them. This CDR3 spans 12 amino acids. The CDR3 sequence is CASSFSTGTLFF. CDR3 coding DNA: TGTGCCAGCAGCTTCAGTACCGGGACCCTGTTTTTT.

The chain joins TRBV19 to TRBJ2-2; D is tentatively TRBD1 or TRBD2 (5 bases each). V dropped 6 bases and J dropped 5 bases, with 13 bases sitting between them. Looked up from germline, CDR1 is LNHDA and CDR2 is SQIVND (reference sequence). The CDR3 runs 14 residues. The CDR3 region is CASSTLDSTGELFF. CDR3 coding DNA: TGTGCCAGTAGCACACTAGACAGTACCGGGGAGCTGTTTTTT.

This clonotype occurred many times. Here the CDR3 reads CASSLTDHYGYTF. The CDR3 DNA follows: TGCGCCAGCAGCCTGACGGACCACTATGGCTACACCTTC. The V gene is TRBV5-1, the J gene TRBJ1-2; D not certain. Per germline, CDR1 SGHRS and CDR2 YFSETQ. V shed 4 bases and J shed 3 bases, with 10 bases lying between them. The CDR3 contains 13 residues. Based on the CDR3 plus reference TRBV5-1 and TRBJ1-2, the full variable domain is KAGVTQTPRYLIKTRGQQVTLSCSPISGHRSVSWYQQTPGQGLQFLFEYFSETQRNKGNFPGRFSGRQFSNSRSEMNVSTLELGDSALYLCASSLTDHYGYTFGSGTRLTVV.

This clonotype was detected only a few times. V and J are TRBV6-5 and TRBJ2-2; D gene ambiguous. With 0 bases removed from V and 4 bases from J, the gap between germline ends came to 3 bases. This CDR3 spans 13 amino acids. Germline-derived CDR1 and CDR2 are MNHEY and SVGAGI. CDR3: CASSYSFTGELFF. The DNA for the CDR3 is TGTGCCAGCAGTTACTCGTTCACCGGGGAGCTGTTTTTT.

This clonotype was found a few times. V is TRBV7-2 and J is TRBJ2-3; D unclear. Trimming took 5 bases from V and 4 from J, leaving 4 bases between them. This CDR3 contains 11 residues. The germline CDR1 and CDR2 sequences are SGHTA and FQGNSA. CDR3 nucleotide sequence: TGTGCCAGCAGCCAATCAGATACGCAGTATTTT. Protein product: CASSQSDTQYF.

This clonotype was observed a few times. The genes are TRBV28 and TRBJ1-5; D may be TRBD1 (6 bases). The CDR3 totals 15 residues. Germline assignment: CDR1 MDHEN and CDR2 SYDVKM. V lost 6 bases and J lost 4, with 16 bases in between. CDR3 protein: CASSAQGRANQPQHF. The CDR3, as DNA: TGTGCCAGCAGCGCACAGGGCAGGGCAAATCAGCCCCAGCATTTT.

The rearrangement joins TRBV6-5 to TRBJ2-1; 12 nucleotides align to TRBD2. The germline gives CDR1 MNHEY, CDR2 SVGAGI. Trimming removed 6 bases from V and 0 bases from J; junction bases left unmatched: 3. The CDR3 is 16 residues long. The CDR3 DNA reads as TGTGCCAGCAGAGGACTAGCGGGGTACTCCTACAATGAGCAGTTCTTC. Translation: CASRGLAGYSYNEQFF.